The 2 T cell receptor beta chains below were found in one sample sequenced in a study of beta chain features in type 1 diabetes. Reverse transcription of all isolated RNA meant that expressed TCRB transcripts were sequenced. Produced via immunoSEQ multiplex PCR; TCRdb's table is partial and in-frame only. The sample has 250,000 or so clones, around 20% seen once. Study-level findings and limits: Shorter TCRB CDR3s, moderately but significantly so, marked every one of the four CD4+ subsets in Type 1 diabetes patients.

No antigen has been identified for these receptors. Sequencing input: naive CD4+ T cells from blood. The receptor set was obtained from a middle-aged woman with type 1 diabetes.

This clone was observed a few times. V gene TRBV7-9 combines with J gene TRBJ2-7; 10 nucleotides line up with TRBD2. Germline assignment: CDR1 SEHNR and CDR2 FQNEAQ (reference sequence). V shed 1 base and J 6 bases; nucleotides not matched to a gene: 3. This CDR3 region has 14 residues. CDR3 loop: CASSLEAGGLEQYF. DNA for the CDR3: TGTGCCAGCAGCTTAGAAGCGGGAGGGCTCGAGCAGTACTTC.

The CDR3 here is CAWSVDGGHSQPQHF. CDR3 bases: TGTGCCTGGAGTGTTGACGGGGGGCACAGTCAGCCCCAGCATTTT. This chain joins TRBV30 and TRBJ1-5, with D perhaps matching TRBD1 (6 bases). V gave up 0 bases and J gave up 6 bases, with 15 bases separating them. The V gene's germline CDR1 is GTSNPN and CDR2 SVGIG (reference sequence). This CDR3 is 15 amino acids long. Full variable domain (remainder filled in from reference TRBV30 and TRBJ1-5): SQTIHQWPATLVQPVGSPLSLECTVEGTSNPNLYWYRQAAGRGLQLLFYSVGIGQISSEVPQNLSASRPQDRQFILSSKKLLLSDSGFYLCAWSVDGGHSQPQHFGDGTRLSIL.